This T cell receptor (beta chain) was identified during a study of shared clonotypes between healthy human individuals. V was pared by 1 base and J by 5 bases, with 12 bases between. This CDR3 spans 15 amino acids. Germline V gives CDR1 LNHNV, CDR2 YYDKDF (reference sequence). Study results and caveats: The study sampled only blood, and tissue repertoires likely differ.

Notes on this clone: The antigen is unknown.

Deep was the level at which the assay was run. As originally analysed: ImmunoSEQ gave junction-only sequences without quality scores, so filtering differed. TCRdb keeps only in-frame clones here, not all; method: immunoSEQ multiplex PCR. For V, J and clone size, that table is used; D and trimming come from the DNA. The repertoire holds 450,000 to 500,000 clones, with roughly 85% as singletons. What was sequenced was PBMCs. This TCR was recovered from a woman in her thirties or forties in good health. Some clones in this sample may be carry-over from other donors' samples. The chain has TRBV15 and TRBJ2-1; D might be TRBD1 or TRBD2, each matching 5 bases. DNA of the CDR3: TGTGCCACCAGCAGAGGGGGGACGCCAGACAATGAGCAGTTCTTC. Protein sequence: CATSRGGTPDNEQFF.